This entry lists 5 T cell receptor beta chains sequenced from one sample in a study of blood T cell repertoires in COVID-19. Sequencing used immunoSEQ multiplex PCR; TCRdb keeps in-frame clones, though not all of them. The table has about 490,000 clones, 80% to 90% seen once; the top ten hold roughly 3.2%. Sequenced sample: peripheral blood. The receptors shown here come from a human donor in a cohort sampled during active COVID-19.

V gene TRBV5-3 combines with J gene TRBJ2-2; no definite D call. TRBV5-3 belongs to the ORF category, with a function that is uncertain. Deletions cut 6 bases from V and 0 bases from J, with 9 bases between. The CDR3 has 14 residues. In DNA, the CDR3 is TGTGCCAGAACAAAGTACACGAACACCGGGGAGCTGTTTTTT. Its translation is CARTKYTNTGELFF.

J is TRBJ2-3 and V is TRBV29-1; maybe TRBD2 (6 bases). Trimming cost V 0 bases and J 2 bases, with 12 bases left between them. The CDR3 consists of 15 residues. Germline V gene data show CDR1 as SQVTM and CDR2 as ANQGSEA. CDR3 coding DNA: TGCAGCGTTGAAGAAGGAGGGACCCTCACAGATACGCAGTATTTT. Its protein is CSVEEGGTLTDTQYF.

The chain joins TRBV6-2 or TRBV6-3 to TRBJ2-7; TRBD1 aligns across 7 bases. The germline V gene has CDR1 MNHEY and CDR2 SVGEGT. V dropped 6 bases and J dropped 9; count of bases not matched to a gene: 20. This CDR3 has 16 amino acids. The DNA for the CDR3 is TGTGCCAGCAGCCCTCGCGGACAGGCCGGCTTTGTCGCGCAGTACTTC. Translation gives CASSPRGQAGFVAQYF.

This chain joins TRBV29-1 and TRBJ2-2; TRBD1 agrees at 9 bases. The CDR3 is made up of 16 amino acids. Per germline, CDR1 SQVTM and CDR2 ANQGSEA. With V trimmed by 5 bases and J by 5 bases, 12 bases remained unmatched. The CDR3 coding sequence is TGCAGCGTTCCGTTAATTGCGGGACAGGGTACCGGGGAGCTGTTTTTT. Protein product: CSVPLIAGQGTGELFF.

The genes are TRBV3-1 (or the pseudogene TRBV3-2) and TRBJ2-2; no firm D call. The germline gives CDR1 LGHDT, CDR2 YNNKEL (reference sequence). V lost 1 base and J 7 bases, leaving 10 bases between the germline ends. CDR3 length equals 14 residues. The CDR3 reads CASSQGGSGGELFF. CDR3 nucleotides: TGTGCCAGCAGCCAAGGAGGCTCCGGCGGGGAGCTGTTTTTT.